This entry lists 6 T cell receptor beta chains sequenced from one sample in a study of blood T cells in healthy people across ages. Alongside a J-beta primer mix, a sample-barcoded 5' primer served in a second PCR lasting 7 to 11 cycles. TCRdb ran MiXCR on the 5' RACE reads and lists one entry per CDR3 protein. The sample consists of 700,000 to 1,000,000 distinct CDR3 sequences, more than 40% of them appearing once. The sequencing input was blood. The origin of the receptors is a man aged 60 to 69 in good health.

This chain uses TRBV20-1 with TRBJ2-1; 8 bases align to TRBD2. This CDR3 has 15 amino acids. The junction had 6 bases not matched to a gene; V was cut back by 1 base and J by 4 bases. Germline V gives CDR1 DFQATT, CDR2 SNEGSKA (reference sequence). CDR3 in amino acids: CSARGRGGTYNEQFF. The CDR3, as DNA: TGCAGTGCTAGAGGACGGGGGGGGACTTACAATGAGCAGTTCTTC.

Concerning this clonotype itself: A much larger clone differs from this one at a single base, so this may be a read error. The chain employs TRBV7-2 and TRBJ1-2; D uncertain. Germline-derived CDR1 and CDR2 are SGHTA and FQGNSA. V lost 0 bases, J lost 0 bases, and 5 bases lay in between. This CDR3 is built from 14 residues. CDR3 loop: CASSLAQTNYGYTF. CDR3 sequence (DNA): TGTGCCAGCAGCTTAGCGCAGACTAACTATGGCTACACCTTC.

This clonotype came up a few times. The rearrangement uses TRBV10-3 and TRBJ2-2, with D maybe TRBD1 (5 bases). The CDR3 is 13 amino acids. Germline lookup yields CDR1 ENHRY and CDR2 SYGVKD. V lost 11 bases, J lost 5 bases, and 15 bases lay in between. The CDR3 DNA reads TGTGCCGTATACAGGTTGGGAACCGGGGAGCTGTTTTTT. Protein sequence: CAVYRLGTGELFF.

The V and J genes are TRBV30 and TRBJ1-6, with TRBD1 matching 9 bases. V was clipped by 2 bases and J by 7 bases; unmatched bases: 3. The germline CDR1 and CDR2 sequences are GTSNPN and SVGIG (reference sequence). The CDR3 is 14 residues long. The CDR3 sequence: CAWSIQGANSPLHF. The DNA of the CDR3 is TGTGCCTGGAGTATACAGGGGGCCAATTCACCCCTCCACTTT.

V and J are TRBV30 and TRBJ1-4, with a possible D match to TRBD1 (5 bases). Germline CDR1 GTSNPN, CDR2 SVGIG (reference sequence). Trimming removed 1 base at V and 5 bases at J, with 11 bases between. CDR3 size: 14 residues. CDR3 coding DNA: TGTGCCTGGAGTGGGGGACTGATCAATGAAAAACTGTTTTTT. Encoded protein: CAWSGGLINEKLFF.

The J gene is TRBJ2-1, the V gene TRBV20-1, with 9 bases identical to TRBD1. This CDR3 comprises 14 residues. Germline V gene sequence: CDR1 DFQATT, CDR2 SNEGSKA (reference sequence). V trimming: 4 bases; J trimming: 1 base; junction bases outside the gene matches: 2. CDR3 DNA sequence: TGCAGTGCTAAGACAGGGGGGTCCTACAATGAGCAGTTCTTC. Its protein is CSAKTGGSYNEQFF.